The T cell receptor (beta chain) under discussion was sequenced for a study of beta chain features in type 1 diabetes (dated by TCRdb to between 2017 and 2018). Some background on the complete study: Mean age, gender distribution, total cell number and subset yield were not different between patients and healthy donors. A total of some 110 million sorted cells were examined across all samples, and a strong correlation was observed between cell number per subset and RNA yield. The study compared the TCRB repertoires of sorted circulating CD4+ T cell subsets in recently diagnosed type 1 diabetes patients with those in matched healthy donors. Naive and central memory subsets were obtained from all 30 or so donors, but regulatory and stem cell-like memory subsets were isolated from only 8 patients and about 8 healthy donors.

A few counts support this clone. Its target antigen remains unknown. Base qualities are not at hand, and no much larger clone is one base apart. Broader findings and caveats from the paper: Shorter templates might be favored by PCR, yet because patient and control samples were amplified and corrected together, any such skew would affect both groups equally. HLA sub-analyses involved small numbers of individuals, so any influence of HLA type on TCRB rearrangement remained unresolved. Because cDNA was sequenced instead of genomic DNA, activated cells with high expression could be over-represented, although the groups did not differ in activation or CD3 levels. A moderate but significant shortening of TCRB CDR3 length was observed in type 1 diabetes patients in all four CD4+ subsets. Naive, central memory and regulatory TCRB repertoires appeared to be more similar among patients than among healthy donors. At VDJ recombination sites, type 1 diabetes patients had fewer insertions and more deleted nucleotides, which implies abnormalities in thymic rearrangement.

CDR1 and CDR2 are drawn from the germline V gene (reference sequence): GTSNPN, SVGIG. V ends up 5 bases short and J 2 bases short, with an unmatched junction base count of 8. Inclusive of the bounding cysteine and phenylalanine, the CDR3 is 14 residues long. Only the CDR3 DNA is retained, 42 bases long and in frame from the first base. All of the isolated RNA was reverse transcribed with the High Capacity cDNA Reverse Transcription Kit, so expressed TCRB transcripts were sequenced. Naive, central memory and regulatory T cell samples underwent deep immunoSEQ sequencing, averaging about 3.57 million total reads per sample. After sorted cells were lysed in RLT buffer, RNA was extracted with DNase-treated RNeasy Micro or Mini kits, with the choice depending on cell number. Each cell subset was processed on its own to prevent cross-contamination, while patient and healthy donor samples were processed together. The immunoSEQ multiplex PCR was used to amplify TCRB sequences from cDNA, generating 87-bp fragments that spanned the CDR3 region. Amplicons were sequenced on the Illumina HiSeq platform. The source study handled its data this way. Synthetic template baselines were used to correct PCR bias computationally, reads within Hamming distance 2 were collapsed together, and singletons that could not be merged were discarded. Reads were aligned against IMGT so that V, D and J genes, CDR3 length and insertions or deletions at six rearrangement sites could be assigned. Within each subset, clonotype counts were normalized to the number of sorted cells before true diversity and Gini coefficients were calculated with the tcR R package. The overlap coefficient, calculated on TCRB nucleotide sequences, was used to quantify repertoire sharing. What TCRdb holds here is the immuneACCESS table cut down to in-frame rearrangements. Part of the clones is not present; checked against another copy, under half of the missing clones reflect an unresolved V gene, and the others are unexplained. V and J calls and clone size are copied from that table; D and trimming were computed from the DNA. This sample gives approximately 170,000 clones in total; around 7.8% of them show up just once. About 0.9% of the sample belongs to the ten largest clones.

From each donor, a single peripheral blood sample of 95 to 150 mL on average was drawn into heparinised tubes. A BD FACSAria II and a panel including CD45RO, CCR7, CD25, CD127, CD95 and CD27 were used to sort naive, central memory, regulatory and stem cell-like memory CD4+ T cells. Purity was above 95% for every sorted population. Right away, PBMCs were isolated by Lymphoprep density gradient centrifugation and were stained directly, with no culture step. So that batch effects would be minimized, each experiment stained and sorted samples in pairs, pairing one healthy donor with one patient. Source material: central memory CD4+ T cells from blood. The chain is made from TRBV30 and TRBJ2-7, with TRBD1 identical over 8 junction bases. The sequence was collected from a woman aged 40 to 55 with type 1 diabetes. The nucleotide sequence is given as TGTGCCTGGGAGGGACAGGTCCGAACCTACGAGCAGTACTTC. It codes for CAWEGQVRTYEQYF.